A selection of T cell receptor beta chains follows, all from one sample in a study of blood T cell repertoires in COVID-19. The assay was immunoSEQ multiplex PCR, and TCRdb's table has in-frame clones only and misses some. This sample has about 380,000 clones; 89% occur once, and the top ten carry around 1.3%. What was sequenced was peripheral blood. Receptors originate from a man in his forties with acute or convalescent COVID-19. The CDR3 runs from the conserved cysteine through the conserved F or W. A D gene is named only where the DNA matches it firmly. The listing skips clone size in some rows; elsewhere it reads once, few, many or a size class.

J | size | V | D | CDR3 | DNA
TRBJ2-1 | - | TRBV18 | TRBD2 | CASSLAGDYNEQFF | TGTGCCAGCTCACTAGCGGGGGATTACAATGAGCAGTTCTTC
TRBJ1-5 | - | TRBV4-1 | - | CASSPFVGQTYSNQPQHF | TGCGCCAGCAGCCCATTCGTCGGACAGACCTATAGCAATCAGCCCCAGCATTTT
TRBJ1-3 | - | TRBV7-9 | TRBD1 | CASSLTGERRNTIYF | TGTGCCAGCAGCTTAACAGGGGAGCGCAGAAACACCATATATTTT
TRBJ1-3 | - | TRBV11-2 | - | CASSLGRSSGNTIYF | TGTGCCAGCAGCTTAGGGCGGAGCTCTGGAAACACCATATATTTT
TRBJ1-4 | few | TRBV15 | TRBD1 | CATSRGEGASEKLFF | TGTGCCACCAGCAGAGGTGAGGGGGCGAGTGAAAAACTGTTTTTT
TRBJ2-1 | - | TRBV6-5 | - | CASSSGLSSYNEQFF | TGTGCCAGCAGTTCGGGTCTGAGCTCCTACAATGAGCAGTTCTTC
TRBJ2-7 | few | TRBV7-9 | - | CASSLSPSYEQYF | TGTGCCAGCAGCTTATCCCCCAGCTACGAGCAGTACTTC
TRBJ1-3 | - | TRBV2 | - | CASSDNPPSDSAPGNTIYF | TGTGCCAGCAGTGACAACCCTCCTAGTGACAGCGCCCCTGGAAACACCATATATTTT
TRBJ1-1 | - | TRBV9 | - | CASSVGVLGNQNTEAFF | TGTGCCAGCAGCGTCGGGGTCCTGGGGAACCAGAACACTGAAGCTTTCTTT
TRBJ2-7 | few | TRBV7-9 | TRBD2 | CASSDNSGSAPNEQYF | TGTGCCAGCAGCGACAATAGCGGGAGCGCCCCCAACGAGCAGTACTTC
TRBJ2-7 | - | TRBV7-6 | TRBD2 | CASSSTSGYSYEQYF | TGTGCCAGCAGCTCAACTAGCGGTTACTCCTACGAGCAGTACTTC
TRBJ2-1 | - | TRBV19 | - | CASSNGRVASYNEQFF | TGTGCCAGTAGTAATGGCAGAGTAGCCTCCTACAATGAGCAGTTCTTC
TRBJ2-1 | - | TRBV27 | TRBD2 | CASSPLAAGRGNEQFF | TGTGCCAGCAGTCCCTTGGCGGCAGGGAGGGGCAATGAGCAGTTCTTC
TRBJ1-1 | - | TRBV5-1 | - | CASSARRHSNTEAFF | TGCGCCAGCAGCGCCCGGCGGCACTCGAACACTGAAGCTTTCTTT
TRBJ2-3 | - | TRBV14 | TRBD2 | CASSPYRTSSDTQYF | TGTGCCAGCAGCCCATACAGGACTAGCTCAGATACGCAGTATTTT
TRBJ2-7 | - | TRBV13 | TRBD2 | CASSPGLAHEQYF | TGTGCCAGCAGCCCGGGACTAGCCCACGAGCAGTACTTC
TRBJ2-7 | - | TRBV18 | - | CASSPASDSAEQYF | TGTGCCAGCTCACCAGCTAGCGACTCGGCCGAGCAGTACTTC
TRBJ2-7 | - | TRBV27 | - | CARLRVSYEQYF | TGTGCCAGGCTCAGGGTATCCTACGAGCAGTACTTC
TRBJ2-5 | once | TRBV18 | - | CASSPGGPRETQYF | TGTGCCAGCTCACCGGGGGGGCCCCGGGAGACCCAGTACTTC
TRBJ1-2 | - | TRBV28 | - | CASSLGDGYTF | TGTGCCAGCAGTTTGGGAGATGGCTACACCTTC
TRBJ2-7 | - | TRBV27 | - | CASSPGRGWINEQYF | TGTGCCAGCAGTCCGGGTCGAGGGTGGATCAACGAGCAGTACTTC
TRBJ2-1 | - | TRBV5-6 | - | CASLLGDEQFF | TGTGCCAGCCTATTAGGGGATGAGCAGTTCTTC
TRBJ1-4 | - | TRBV6-6 | - | CASSYSTFSGREKLFF | TGTGCCAGCAGTTACTCGACGTTTTCAGGGCGGGAAAAACTGTTTTTT
TRBJ1-3 | - | TRBV18 | TRBD1 | CASSPGTAGNTIYF | TGTGCCAGCTCACCGGGGACAGCCGGAAACACCATATATTTT
TRBJ1-1 | - | TRBV19 | TRBD1 | CASSIWTGDDTEAFF | TGTGCCAGTAGTATTTGGACAGGGGATGACACTGAAGCTTTCTTT
TRBJ1-4 | - | TRBV18 | - | CASSPDSSNEKLFF | TGTGCCAGCTCACCGGACAGTTCCAATGAAAAACTGTTTTTT
TRBJ1-1 | - | TRBV7-2 | TRBD1 | CASSRTGVTEAFF | TGTGCCAGCAGCCGCACAGGGGTGACTGAAGCTTTCTTT
TRBJ2-5 | - | TRBV5-1 | - | CASSLELAGWMETQYF | TGCGCCAGCAGCTTGGAGTTGGCGGGGTGGATGGAGACCCAGTACTTC
TRBJ2-3 | - | TRBV28 | - | CASRPGDLSTDTQYF | TGTGCCAGCAGACCAGGGGACCTCTCCACAGATACGCAGTATTTT
TRBJ2-7 | - | TRBV13 | - | CASSYISYEQYF | TGTGCCAGCAGCTACATCTCCTACGAGCAGTACTTC
TRBJ2-1 | - | TRBV6-4 | TRBD2 | CASSPRLANEQFF | TGTGCCAGCAGCCCCCGACTAGCAAATGAGCAGTTCTTC
TRBJ2-7 | once | TRBV28 | TRBD1 | CASSARDRGRAYEQYF | TGTGCCAGCAGTGCTAGGGACAGGGGTCGTGCCTACGAGCAGTACTTC